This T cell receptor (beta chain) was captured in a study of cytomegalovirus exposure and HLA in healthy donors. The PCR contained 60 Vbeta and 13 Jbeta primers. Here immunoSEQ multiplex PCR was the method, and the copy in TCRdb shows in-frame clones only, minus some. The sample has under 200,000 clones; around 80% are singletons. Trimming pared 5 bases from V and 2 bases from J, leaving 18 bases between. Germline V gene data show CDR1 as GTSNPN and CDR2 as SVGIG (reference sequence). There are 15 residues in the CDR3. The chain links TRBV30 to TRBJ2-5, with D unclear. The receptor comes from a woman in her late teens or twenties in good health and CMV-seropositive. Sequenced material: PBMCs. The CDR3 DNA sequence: TGTGCCTGGCAGGTTTCATCGACAACGCAAGAGACCCAGTACTTC. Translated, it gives CAWQVSSTTQETQYF.